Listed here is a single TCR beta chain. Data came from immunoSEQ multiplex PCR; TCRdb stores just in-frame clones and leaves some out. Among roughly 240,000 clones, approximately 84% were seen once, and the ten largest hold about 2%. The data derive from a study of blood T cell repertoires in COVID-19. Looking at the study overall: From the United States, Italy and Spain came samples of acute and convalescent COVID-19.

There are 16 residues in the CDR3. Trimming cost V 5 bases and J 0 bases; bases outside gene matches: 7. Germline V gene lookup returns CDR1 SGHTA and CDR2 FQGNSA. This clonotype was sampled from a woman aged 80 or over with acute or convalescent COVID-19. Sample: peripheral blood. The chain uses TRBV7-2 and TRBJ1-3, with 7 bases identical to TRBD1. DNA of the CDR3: TGTGCCAGCAGCCAGCGGACAGGCCTCTCTGGAAACACCATATATTTT. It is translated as CASSQRTGLSGNTIYF.